These 32 T cell receptor beta chains were all obtained from the same sample, sequenced in a study of cytomegalovirus exposure and HLA in healthy donors. PCR used 60 Vbeta primers and 13 Jbeta primers. Some clones are missing from TCRdb's copy, which holds only in-frame ones; the method was immunoSEQ multiplex PCR. In the table there are about 170,000 clones, roughly 76% of which are singletons. The sequenced material came from PBMCs. These receptors all come from a male donor in good health and CMV-seronegative.

This chain uses TRBV7-2 with TRBJ1-1; 8 nucleotides agree with TRBD1. V shed 1 base and J 8 bases; nucleotides not matched to a gene: 3. Germline lookup yields CDR1 SGHTA and CDR2 FQGNSA. The CDR3 loop spans 13 amino acids. The DNA for the CDR3 is TGTGCCAGCAGCTTAGGACAGGGGCGGGAAGCTTTCTTT. The encoded protein is CASSLGQGREAFF.

The chain combines TRBV30 with TRBJ1-5; the D gene is possibly TRBD1 (6 bases). Germline V gene sequence: CDR1 GTSNPN, CDR2 SVGIG (reference sequence). The CDR3 sequence is 14 residues long. Trimming took 3 bases from V and 7 from J, leaving 16 bases between them. The DNA for the CDR3 is TGTGCCTGGAGCAGGACAGTCGTCGGACAGCCCCAGCATTTT. Protein: CAWSRTVVGQPQHF.

The gene calls are TRBV4-3 and TRBJ1-6; TRBD1 matches at 10 bases. The CDR3 has 18 residues. The V segment lost 0 bases and the J segment 8 bases; nucleotides outside the gene matches: 10. CDR1 and CDR2 from the germline V gene are LGHNA and YSLEER. CDR3 loop: CASSQDRGQGLGDSPLHF. As DNA, the CDR3 is TGCGCCAGCAGCCAAGATAGGGGACAGGGGCTAGGGGATTCACCCCTCCACTTT.

This clone has a single count. The chain combines TRBV5-1 with TRBJ1-4, with D uncertain. The germline V gene has CDR1 SGHRS and CDR2 YFSETQ. V lost 1 base to trimming and J lost 5 bases, with 3 bases between them. The CDR3 length is 12 residues. The CDR3 sequence: CASSLQNEKLFF. In DNA, the CDR3 is TGCGCCAGCAGCTTGCAGAATGAAAAACTGTTTTTT.

This chain joins TRBV18 and TRBJ2-2; 7 positions match TRBD2. The CDR3 totals 16 residues. With 4 bases clipped from V and 5 bases from J, the junction kept 10 bases outside the gene matches. In germline, CDR1 is KGHSH, CDR2 LQKENI. The CDR3 reads CASSQREARGTGELFF. CDR3 in DNA: TGTGCCAGCTCACAACGGGAAGCGCGGGGGACCGGGGAGCTGTTTTTT. Supplemented by reference TRBV18 and TRBJ2-2, the full variable domain reads NAGVMQNPRHLVRRRGQEARLRCSPMKGHSHVYWYRQLPEEGLKFMVYLQKENIIDESGMPKERFSAEFPKEGPSILRIQQVVRGDSAAYFCASSQREARGTGELFFGEGSRLTVL.

The CDR3 loop reads CASGGPGEKLFF. The CDR3 DNA is TGTGCCAGCGGAGGGCCTGGTGAAAAACTGTTTTTT. V usage is TRBV25-1 and J usage is TRBJ1-4; D is ambiguous. Germline CDR1 and CDR2: MGHDK and SYGVNS. This CDR3 has 12 residues. Trimming cost V 8 bases and J 7 bases, with 11 bases left between them.

This chain connects TRBV11-2 to TRBJ1-2, with 7 nucleotides matching TRBD1. Trimming at V came to 5 bases and at J to 6 bases, leaving 9 bases not matched to a gene. The CDR3 runs to 14 residues. The V gene's germline CDR1 is SGHAT and CDR2 FQNNGV. The DNA for the CDR3 is TGTGCCAGCAGCACAGACAGGGTTGGAGATGGCTACACCTTC. This translates into CASSTDRVGDGYTF.

The chain uses TRBV6-6 and TRBJ1-1; 9 bases match TRBD1. Germline values: CDR1 MNHNY, CDR2 SVGAGI (reference sequence). This CDR3 spans 14 amino acids. The V gene end was trimmed by 0 bases and the J gene end by 9 bases; junction bases not matched to a gene: 5. CDR3 loop: CASSYSGTGWQAFF. DNA of the CDR3: TGTGCCAGCAGTTACTCGGGGACAGGGTGGCAAGCTTTCTTT.

The chain employs TRBV19 and TRBJ1-4; weak D call: TRBD1 (6 bases). The germline V gene has CDR1 LNHDA and CDR2 SQIVND (reference sequence). Deletions cut 3 bases from V and 0 bases from J, with 20 bases between. The CDR3 contains 19 residues. CDR3 nucleotides: TGTGCCAGTAGTATGAGGCTAGAACAGGGCTTCGCAACTAATGAAAAACTGTTTTTT. It yields the protein CASSMRLEQGFATNEKLFF.

The chain couples TRBV15 to TRBJ1-3; D not resolved. V lost 0 bases and J lost 2, with 11 bases in between. There are 16 residues in the CDR3. Germline CDR1 reads LNHNV; CDR2 reads YYDKDF (reference sequence). The CDR3 loop reads CATSRDSSITGNTIYF. In nucleotides, the CDR3 is TGTGCCACCAGCAGAGATAGTTCAATAACTGGAAACACCATATATTTT.

The genes are TRBV25-1 and TRBJ1-2; D unclear. V was pared by 2 bases and J by 0 bases, with 7 bases between. This CDR3 is 14 amino acids long. In germline, CDR1 is MGHDK, CDR2 SYGVNS. The CDR3 loop is CASSETNPNYGYTF. CDR3 sequence (DNA): TGTGCCAGCAGTGAAACTAATCCTAACTATGGCTACACCTTC.

The chain carries TRBV7-9 and TRBJ1-3, with 9 bases matching TRBD1. The V and J ends lost 4 bases and 6 bases, in that order; junction bases with no gene match: 4. This CDR3 has 14 amino acids. Per the germline V gene, CDR1 is SEHNR and CDR2 is FQNEAQ (reference sequence). The CDR3 spells CASSSRDRANTIYF. CDR3 DNA sequence: TGTGCCAGCAGCTCACGGGACAGGGCAAACACCATATATTTT.

The chain joins TRBV18 to TRBJ1-6; 7 positions agree with TRBD1. The ends lost 5 bases at V and 7 bases at J; junction bases unmatched: 8. Germline CDR1 reads KGHSH; CDR2 reads LQKENI. The CDR3 is 15 residues long. CDR3 in DNA: TGTGCCAGCTCATCTGACAGGGTCAAGAATTCACCCCTCCACTTT. This encodes CASSSDRVKNSPLHF. Supplemented by reference TRBV18 and TRBJ1-6, the full variable domain reads NAGVMQNPRHLVRRRGQEARLRCSPMKGHSHVYWYRQLPEEGLKFMVYLQKENIIDESGMPKERFSAEFPKEGPSILRIQQVVRGDSAAYFCASSSDRVKNSPLHFGNGTRLTVT.

This clone showed up just a few times. This rearrangement joins TRBV4-3 to TRBJ1-4; D may be TRBD1 (6 bases). V shed 6 bases and J shed 10 bases, with 18 bases lying between them. This CDR3 contains 14 residues. Per the germline V gene, CDR1 is LGHNA and CDR2 is YSLEER. CDR3 DNA: TGCGCCAGCAGACCAAGCGCGGAACAGGGAAAACTGTTTTTT. Protein sequence: CASRPSAEQGKLFF.

V is TRBV14 and J is TRBJ1-2; TRBD1 aligns across 8 bases. The length of the CDR3 is 15 residues. Trimming removed 0 bases from V and 8 bases from J; junction bases left unmatched: 8. Germline values: CDR1 SGHDN, CDR2 FVKESK. Here the CDR3 reads CASSQDQGALPGYTF. For the CDR3, the DNA is TGTGCCAGCAGCCAAGATCAGGGGGCCCTACCCGGCTACACCTTC.

This chain uses TRBV6-1 with TRBJ1-1; a weak D match, TRBD1 (6 bases). Trimming cost V 7 bases and J 10 bases, with 19 bases left between them. The CDR3 contains 13 residues. Germline assignment: CDR1 MNHNS and CDR2 SASEGT. CDR3 in DNA: TGTGCCAGCACCTCCTCCGGGACAAGGATAGCTTTCTTT. Translated: CASTSSGTRIAFF.

The rearrangement links TRBV15 to TRBJ2-2, with D perhaps matching TRBD2 (5 bases). The ends were cut back, 0 bases at V and 7 bases at J, with 9 bases in the middle. CDR1 and CDR2 (germline): LNHNV, YYDKDF (reference sequence). This CDR3 is 14 amino acids long. The CDR3 DNA reads TGTGCCACCAGCAGAGATCGGACTGGCGGGGAGCTGTTTTTT. It encodes CATSRDRTGGELFF.

This clone was seen just once. The V and J genes are TRBV27 and TRBJ2-5; TRBD1 aligns across 9 bases. The V segment lost 4 bases and the J segment 4 bases; nucleotides outside the gene matches: 7. The CDR3 extends over 15 amino acids. Looked up from germline, CDR1 is MNHEY and CDR2 is SMNVEV (reference sequence). The CDR3 sequence: CASSSGTGWGETQYF. CDR3 coding DNA: TGTGCCAGCAGTTCCGGGACAGGGTGGGGAGAGACCCAGTACTTC.

This chain uses TRBV6-1 with TRBJ1-5, with 7 bases aligning to TRBD1. Per germline, CDR1 MNHNS and CDR2 SASEGT. The CDR3 contains 15 residues. The trim removed 2 bases at V and 6 bases at J, leaving 7 bases unmatched. The CDR3 loop reads CASSETRGPSQPQHF. CDR3 sequence (DNA): TGTGCCAGCAGTGAAACTAGGGGGCCAAGTCAGCCCCAGCATTTT.

This clone was recorded a few times. The V and J genes are TRBV7-6 and TRBJ2-5, with a weak D call TRBD1 (6 bases). The tail of the sequence fits TRBJ2-7 better, so the J call may be wrong. This CDR3 comprises 12 residues. CDR1 is SGHVS and CDR2 is FNYEAQ in the germline V gene. The CDR3 sequence is CASSTQGGEQYF. CDR3 coding DNA: TGTGCCAGCAGCACACAGGGTGGCGAGCAGTACTTC.

The gene calls are TRBV5-1 and TRBJ2-7, with unresolved D. Trimming cost V 7 bases and J 2 bases, with 10 bases left between them. Germline V gene lookup returns CDR1 SGHRS and CDR2 YFSETQ. CDR3 length equals 12 residues. CDR3 sequence (DNA): TGCGCCAGCGCAATACTTACCTACGAGCAGTACTTC. Its protein is CASAILTYEQYF.

The chain combines TRBV5-4 with TRBJ1-6, with no clear D. Trimming cost V 3 bases and J 9 bases, with 10 bases left between them. The CDR3 length is 13 residues. CDR1 SGHNT and CDR2 YYREEE come from the germline V gene (reference sequence). CDR3 in amino acids: CASSSSLSSPLHF. The CDR3, as DNA: TGTGCCAGCAGCTCCTCCCTGAGTTCACCCCTCCACTTT.

This clone was recorded a few times. This rearrangement joins TRBV11-2 to TRBJ2-1; D uncertain. With 0 bases removed from V and 0 bases from J, the gap between germline ends came to 6 bases. Germline CDR1 reads SGHAT; CDR2 reads FQNNGV. The length of the CDR3 is 15 residues. CDR3 amino acids: CASSLEFSSYNEQFF. The CDR3 nucleotides read TGTGCCAGCAGCTTAGAGTTTAGCTCCTACAATGAGCAGTTCTTC. Using reference TRBV11-2 and TRBJ2-1 for the parts outside the CDR3, the full variable domain is EAGVAQSPRYKIIEKRQSVAFWCNPISGHATLYWYQQILGQGPKLLIQFQNNGVVDDSQLPKDRFSAERLKGVDSTLKIQPAKLEDSAVYLCASSLEFSSYNEQFFGPGTRLTVL.

The chain recombines TRBV27 with TRBJ1-2; TRBD1 is a possible D gene (5 bases). CDR3 size: 15 residues. With 2 bases removed from V and 6 bases from J, the gap between germline ends came to 16 bases. The germline gives CDR1 MNHEY, CDR2 SMNVEV (reference sequence). Here the CDR3 reads CASSLMGSKGHGYTF. Written as DNA, the CDR3 is TGTGCCAGCAGTTTAATGGGCAGTAAGGGGCATGGCTACACCTTC.

This clone was seen just once. V usage is TRBV10-3 and J usage is TRBJ1-4, with unresolved D. The CDR3 contains 14 residues. Germline V gene sequence: CDR1 ENHRY, CDR2 SYGVKD. V was trimmed by 6 bases and J by 4 bases, leaving 12 bases between them. CDR3 loop: CAISAGSSNEKLFF. CDR3 nucleotide sequence: TGTGCCATCAGCGCGGGGTCAAGTAATGAAAAACTGTTTTTT.

The V call is TRBV19, the J call TRBJ2-3; 13 nucleotides align to TRBD2. The CDR3 spans 14 residues. Trimming took 6 bases from V and 8 from J; bases not matched to a gene: 5. CDR1 LNHDA and CDR2 SQIVND come from the germline V gene (reference sequence). The CDR3 reads CASSGTSGVGTQYF. CDR3 DNA sequence: TGTGCCAGTAGCGGGACTAGCGGGGTGGGTACGCAGTATTTT.

This chain connects TRBV9 to TRBJ1-1; no clear D gene. The germline V gene encodes CDR1 SGDLS and CDR2 YYNGEE. Trimming took 4 bases from V and 4 from J, leaving 8 bases between them. CDR3 length: 12 residues. CDR3 coding DNA: TGTGCCAGCAGCCCTCGGGGCACTGAAGCTTTCTTT. Translation gives CASSPRGTEAFF.

The V call is TRBV21-1, the J call TRBJ2-7; the D call in the table, TRBD2, was not verified against the DNA. TRBV21-1 is a pseudogene locus. This CDR3 has 14 amino acids. The CDR3 bases are TGTGCCAGCAGCAAAGGGCGGCGGCCATACGAGCAGTACTTC. Translating gives CASSKGRRPYEQYF.

The chain employs TRBV5-6 and TRBJ1-1; the D is unclear. Germline CDR1 reads SGHDT; CDR2 reads YYEEEE. Trimming removed 1 base from V and 5 bases from J, with 9 bases in between. The CDR3 is made up of 13 amino acids. The chain's CDR3 is CASSLRPRTEAFF. CDR3 sequence (DNA): TGTGCCAGCAGCTTGCGGCCCAGGACTGAAGCTTTCTTT.

The rearrangement joins TRBV4-1 to TRBJ2-3, with 11 nucleotides matching TRBD1. The CDR3 is 15 amino acids. Trimming at V came to 4 bases and at J to 4 bases, leaving 4 bases not matched to a gene. In germline, CDR1 is MGHRA, CDR2 YSYEKL. Here the CDR3 reads CASSRQGQGADTQYF. In DNA, the CDR3 is TGCGCCAGCAGCCGGCAGGGACAGGGGGCAGATACGCAGTATTTT.

In its sample, this clone was seen once. The J gene is TRBJ1-2, the V gene TRBV30; 7 bases match TRBD1. CDR3 length: 14 amino acids. CDR1 is GTSNPN, CDR2 SVGIG, per germline (reference sequence). V lost 1 base, J lost 4 bases, and 6 bases stayed unmatched. The DNA of the CDR3 is TGTGCCTGGAGTGCGGACCGGGACAGCTATGGCTACACCTTC. Protein sequence: CAWSADRDSYGYTF.

V is TRBV11-3 and J is TRBJ1-1; possible D gene TRBD1, 5 bases. Germline CDR1 and CDR2: SGHNT and YENEEA. This CDR3 comprises 14 residues. Trimming pared 0 bases from V and 4 bases from J, leaving 9 bases between. This chain's CDR3 is CASSLEGQGTEAFF. Written as DNA, the CDR3 is TGTGCCAGCAGCTTAGAGGGGCAAGGCACTGAAGCTTTCTTT. Drawing the rest from reference TRBV11-3 and TRBJ1-1, the complete variable domain is EAGVVQSPRYKIIEKKQPVAFWCNPISGHNTLYWYLQNLGQGPELLIRYENEEAVDDSQLPKDRFSAERLKGVDSTLKIQPAELGDSAVYLCASSLEGQGTEAFFGQGTRLTVV.